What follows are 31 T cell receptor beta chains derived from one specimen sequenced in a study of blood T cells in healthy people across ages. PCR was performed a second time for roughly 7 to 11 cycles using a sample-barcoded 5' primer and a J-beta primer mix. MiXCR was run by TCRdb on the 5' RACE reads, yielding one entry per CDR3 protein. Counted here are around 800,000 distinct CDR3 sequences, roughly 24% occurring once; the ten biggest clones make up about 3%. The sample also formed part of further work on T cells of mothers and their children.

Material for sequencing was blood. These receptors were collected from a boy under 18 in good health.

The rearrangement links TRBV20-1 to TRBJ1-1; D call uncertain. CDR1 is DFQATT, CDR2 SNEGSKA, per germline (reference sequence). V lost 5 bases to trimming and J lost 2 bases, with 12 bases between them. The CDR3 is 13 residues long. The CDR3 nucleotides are TGCAGTGCTGCGCCGGCGATAAACACTGAAGCTTTCTTT. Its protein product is CSAAPAINTEAFF.

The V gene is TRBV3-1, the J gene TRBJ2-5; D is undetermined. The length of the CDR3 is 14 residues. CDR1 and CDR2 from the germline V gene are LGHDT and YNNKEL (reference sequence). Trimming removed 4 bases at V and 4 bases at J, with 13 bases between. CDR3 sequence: CASSRQVNAETQYF. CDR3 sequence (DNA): TGTGCCAGCAGCCGCCAGGTGAACGCAGAGACCCAGTACTTC.

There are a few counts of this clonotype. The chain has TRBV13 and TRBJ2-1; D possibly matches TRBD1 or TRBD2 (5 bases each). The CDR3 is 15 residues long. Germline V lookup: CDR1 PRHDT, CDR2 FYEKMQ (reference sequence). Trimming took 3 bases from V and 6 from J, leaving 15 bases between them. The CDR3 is CASSLGDRSVNEQFF. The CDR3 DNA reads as TGTGCCAGCAGCTTGGGGGACCGCTCCGTCAATGAGCAGTTCTTC. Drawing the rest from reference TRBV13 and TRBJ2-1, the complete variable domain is AAGVIQSPRHLIKEKRETATLKCYPIPRHDTVYWYQQGPGQDPQFLISFYEKMQSDKGSIPDRFSAQQFSDYHSELNMSSLELGDSALYFCASSLGDRSVNEQFFGPGTRLTVL.

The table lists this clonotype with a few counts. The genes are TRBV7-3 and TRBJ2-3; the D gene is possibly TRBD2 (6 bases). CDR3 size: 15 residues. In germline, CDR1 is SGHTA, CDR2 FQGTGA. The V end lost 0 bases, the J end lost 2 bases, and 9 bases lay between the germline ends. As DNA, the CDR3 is TGTGCCAGCAGCTTAACTCGGGACTCCACAGATACGCAGTATTTT. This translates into CASSLTRDSTDTQYF.

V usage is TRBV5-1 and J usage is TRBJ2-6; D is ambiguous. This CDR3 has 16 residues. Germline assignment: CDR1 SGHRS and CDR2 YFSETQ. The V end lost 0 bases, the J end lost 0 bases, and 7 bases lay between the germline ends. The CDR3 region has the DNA TGCGCCAGCAGCTTGGACAGTGGCTCTGGGGCCAACGTCCTGACTTTC. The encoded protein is CASSLDSGSGANVLTF.

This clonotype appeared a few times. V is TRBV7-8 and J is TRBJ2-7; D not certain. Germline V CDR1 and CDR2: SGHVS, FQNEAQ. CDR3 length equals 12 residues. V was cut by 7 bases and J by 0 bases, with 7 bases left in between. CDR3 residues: CASMADSYEQYF. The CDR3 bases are TGTGCCAGCATGGCGGACTCCTACGAGCAGTACTTC.

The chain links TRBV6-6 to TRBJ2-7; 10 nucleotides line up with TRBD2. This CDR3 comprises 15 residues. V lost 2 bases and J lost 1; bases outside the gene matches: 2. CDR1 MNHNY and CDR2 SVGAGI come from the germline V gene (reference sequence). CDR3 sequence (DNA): TGTGCCAGCAGTTACACTAGCGGGGAATCCTACGAGCAGTACTTC. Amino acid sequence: CASSYTSGESYEQYF.

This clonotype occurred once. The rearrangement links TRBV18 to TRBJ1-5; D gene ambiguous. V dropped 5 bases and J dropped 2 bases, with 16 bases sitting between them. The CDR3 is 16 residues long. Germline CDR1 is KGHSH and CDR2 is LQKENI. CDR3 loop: CASSGLYLRGNQPQHF. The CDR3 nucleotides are TGTGCCAGCTCAGGGCTATATTTGCGGGGCAATCAGCCCCAGCATTTT.

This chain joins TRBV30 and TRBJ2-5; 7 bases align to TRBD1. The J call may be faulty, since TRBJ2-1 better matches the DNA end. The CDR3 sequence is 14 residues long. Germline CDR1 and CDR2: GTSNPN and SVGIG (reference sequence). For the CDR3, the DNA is TGTGCCTGGAGGTCTGTGCCAGGGGGATTTGAGCAGTTCTTC. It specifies CAWRSVPGGFEQFF.

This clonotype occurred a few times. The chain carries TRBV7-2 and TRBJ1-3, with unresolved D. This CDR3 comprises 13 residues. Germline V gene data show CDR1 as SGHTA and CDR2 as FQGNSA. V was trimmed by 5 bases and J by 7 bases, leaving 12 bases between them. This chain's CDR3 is CASSRPYGNTIYF. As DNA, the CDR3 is TGTGCCAGCAGCCGCCCATACGGGAACACCATATATTTT.

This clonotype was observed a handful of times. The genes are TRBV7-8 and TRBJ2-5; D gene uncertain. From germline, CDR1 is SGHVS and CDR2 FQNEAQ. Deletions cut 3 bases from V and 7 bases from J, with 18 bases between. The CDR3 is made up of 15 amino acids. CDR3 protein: CASSFTPEFGSTQYF. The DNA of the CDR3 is TGTGCCAGCAGCTTTACCCCCGAGTTCGGGTCGACCCAGTACTTC. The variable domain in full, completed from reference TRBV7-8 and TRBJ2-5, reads GAGVSQSPRYKVAKRGQDVALRCDPISGHVSLFWYQQALGQGPEFLTYFQNEAQLDKSGLPSDRFFAERPEGSVSTLKIQRTQQEDSAVYLCASSFTPEFGSTQYFGPGTRLLVL.

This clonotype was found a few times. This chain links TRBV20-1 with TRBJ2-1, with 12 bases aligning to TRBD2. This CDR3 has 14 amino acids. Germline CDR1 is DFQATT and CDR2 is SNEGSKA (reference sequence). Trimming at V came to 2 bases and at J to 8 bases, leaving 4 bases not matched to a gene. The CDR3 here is CSARLAGGRDEQFF. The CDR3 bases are TGCAGTGCTAGACTAGCGGGGGGGCGGGATGAGCAGTTCTTC.

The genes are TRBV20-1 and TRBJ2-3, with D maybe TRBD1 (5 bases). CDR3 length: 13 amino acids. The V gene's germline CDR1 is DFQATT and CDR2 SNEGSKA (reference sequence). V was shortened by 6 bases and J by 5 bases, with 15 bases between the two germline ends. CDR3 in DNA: TGCAGTGCCGCTCCTGGGGCGGTAGATACGCAGTATTTT. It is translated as CSAAPGAVDTQYF.

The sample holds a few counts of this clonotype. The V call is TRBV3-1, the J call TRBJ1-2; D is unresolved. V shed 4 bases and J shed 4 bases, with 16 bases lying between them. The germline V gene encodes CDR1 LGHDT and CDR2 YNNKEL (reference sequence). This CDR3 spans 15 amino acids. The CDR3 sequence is CASSLLGGSFYGYTF. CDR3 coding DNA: TGTGCCAGCAGCCTGCTCGGTGGGAGTTTCTATGGCTACACCTTC.

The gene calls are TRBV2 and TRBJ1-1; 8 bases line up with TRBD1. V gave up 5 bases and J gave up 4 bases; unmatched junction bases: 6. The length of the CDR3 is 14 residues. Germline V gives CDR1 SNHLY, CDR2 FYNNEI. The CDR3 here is CASSSSDRGTEAFF. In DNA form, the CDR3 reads TGTGCCAGCAGTTCCAGCGACAGGGGCACTGAAGCTTTCTTT.

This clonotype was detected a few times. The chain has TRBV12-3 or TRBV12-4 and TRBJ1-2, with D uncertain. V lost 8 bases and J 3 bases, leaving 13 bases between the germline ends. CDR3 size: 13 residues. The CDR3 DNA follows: TGTGCCAGCTCTACGGGAGGAGACTATGGCTACACCTTC. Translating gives CASSTGGDYGYTF.

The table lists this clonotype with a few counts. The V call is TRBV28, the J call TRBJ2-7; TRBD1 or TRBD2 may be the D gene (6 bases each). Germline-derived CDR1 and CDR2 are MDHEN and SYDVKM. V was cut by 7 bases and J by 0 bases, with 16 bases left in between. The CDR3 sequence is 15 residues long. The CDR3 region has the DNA TGTGCCAGCATCCAAGGGGGGCAGGGCTCCTACGAGCAGTACTTC. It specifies CASIQGGQGSYEQYF. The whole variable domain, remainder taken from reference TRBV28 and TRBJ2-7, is DVKVTQSSRYLVKRTGEKVFLECVQDMDHENMFWYRQDPGLGLRLIYFSYDVKMKEKGDIPEGYSVSREKKERFSLILESASTNQTSMYLCASIQGGQGSYEQYFGPGTRLTVT.

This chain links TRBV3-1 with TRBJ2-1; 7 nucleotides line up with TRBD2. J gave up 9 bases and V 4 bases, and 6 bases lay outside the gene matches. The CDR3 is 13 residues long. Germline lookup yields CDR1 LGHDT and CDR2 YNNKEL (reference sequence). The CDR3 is CASSRLLAFEQFF. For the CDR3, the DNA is TGTGCCAGCAGCCGGTTACTAGCGTTTGAGCAGTTCTTC.

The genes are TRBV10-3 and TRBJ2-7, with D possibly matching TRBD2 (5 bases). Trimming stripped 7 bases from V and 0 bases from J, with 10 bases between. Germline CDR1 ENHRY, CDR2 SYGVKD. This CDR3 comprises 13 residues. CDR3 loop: CAIMGRGSYEQYF. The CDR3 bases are TGTGCCATCATGGGTCGGGGCTCCTACGAGCAGTACTTC.

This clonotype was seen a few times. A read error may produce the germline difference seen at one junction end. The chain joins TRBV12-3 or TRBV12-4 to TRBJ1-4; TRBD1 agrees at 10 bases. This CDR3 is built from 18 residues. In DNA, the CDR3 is TGTGCCAGCAGCCTCATAGTGAGACAGGGGGCGCGTGGGGAAAAGCTGTTTTTT. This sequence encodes CASSLIVRQGARGEKLFF.

CDR3 sequence reads: CASSGRQDYGYTF. For the CDR3, the DNA is TGTGCCAGCAGCGGACGACAAGACTATGGCTACACCTTC. The chain joins TRBV2 to TRBJ1-2; D gene unclear. Germline V CDR1 and CDR2: SNHLY, FYNNEI. The CDR3 extends over 13 amino acids. Trimming pared 6 bases from V and 3 bases from J, leaving 11 bases between.

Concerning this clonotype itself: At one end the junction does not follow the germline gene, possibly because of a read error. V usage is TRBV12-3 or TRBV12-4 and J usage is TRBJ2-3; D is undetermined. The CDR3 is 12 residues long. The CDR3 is CASKAPDNTQYF. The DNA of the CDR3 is TGCGCCAGCAAAGCCCCGGATAATACGCAGTATTTT.

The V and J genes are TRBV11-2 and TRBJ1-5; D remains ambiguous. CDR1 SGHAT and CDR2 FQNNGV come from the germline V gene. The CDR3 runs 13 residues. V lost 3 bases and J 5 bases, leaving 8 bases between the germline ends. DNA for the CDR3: TGTGCCAGCAGCTTTACAAGGGATCAGCCCCAGCATTTT. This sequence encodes CASSFTRDQPQHF.

DNA of the CDR3: TGTGCCAGCAGTGAGTACCATGCCACTGGCTACACCTTC. Amino acid sequence: CASSEYHATGYTF. The V gene is TRBV6-1, the J gene TRBJ1-2; D remains unclear. The CDR3 sequence is 13 residues long. Germline CDR1 and CDR2: MNHNS and SASEGT. V was shortened by 3 bases and J by 7 bases, with 12 bases between the two germline ends.

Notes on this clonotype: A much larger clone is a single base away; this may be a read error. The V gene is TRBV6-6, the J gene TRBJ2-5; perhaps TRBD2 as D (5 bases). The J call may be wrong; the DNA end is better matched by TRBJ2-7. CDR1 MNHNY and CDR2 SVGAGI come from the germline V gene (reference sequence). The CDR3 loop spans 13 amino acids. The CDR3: CASSDGRAYEQYF. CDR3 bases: TGTGCCAGCAGTGACGGGCGGGCCTACGAGCAGTACTTC.

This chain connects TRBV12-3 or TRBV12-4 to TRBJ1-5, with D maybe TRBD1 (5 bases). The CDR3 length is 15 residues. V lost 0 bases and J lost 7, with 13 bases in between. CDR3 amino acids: CASSLASGGGQPQHF. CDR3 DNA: TGTGCCAGCAGTTTAGCGTCGGGGGGAGGGCAGCCCCAGCATTTT.

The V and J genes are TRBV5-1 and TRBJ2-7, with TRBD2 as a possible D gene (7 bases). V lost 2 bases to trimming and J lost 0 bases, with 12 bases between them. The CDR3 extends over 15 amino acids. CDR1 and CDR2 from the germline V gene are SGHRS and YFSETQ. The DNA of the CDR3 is TGCGCCAGCAGCTTCGCCGGGGGGCTCTCCTACGAGCAGTACTTC. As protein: CASSFAGGLSYEQYF.

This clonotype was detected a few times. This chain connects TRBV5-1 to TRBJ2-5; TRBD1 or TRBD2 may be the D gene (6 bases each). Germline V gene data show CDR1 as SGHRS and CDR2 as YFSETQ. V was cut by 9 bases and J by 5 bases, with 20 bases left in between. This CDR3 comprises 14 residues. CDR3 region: CATSVWGAEETQYF. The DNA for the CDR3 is TGCGCCACATCAGTGTGGGGGGCGGAGGAGACCCAGTACTTC.

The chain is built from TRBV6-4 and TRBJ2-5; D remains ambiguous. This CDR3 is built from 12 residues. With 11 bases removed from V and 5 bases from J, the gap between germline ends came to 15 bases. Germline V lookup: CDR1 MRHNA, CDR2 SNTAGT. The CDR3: CALEPGRETQYF. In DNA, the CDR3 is TGTGCCCTGGAACCCGGGCGGGAGACCCAGTACTTC.

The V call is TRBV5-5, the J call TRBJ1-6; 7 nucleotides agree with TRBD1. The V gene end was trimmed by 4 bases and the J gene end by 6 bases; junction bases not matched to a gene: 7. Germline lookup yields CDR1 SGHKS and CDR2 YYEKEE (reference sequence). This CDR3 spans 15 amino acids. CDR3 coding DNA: TGTGCCAGCAGCGCTTACAGGGGTGGTAATTCACCCCTCCACTTT. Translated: CASSAYRGGNSPLHF.

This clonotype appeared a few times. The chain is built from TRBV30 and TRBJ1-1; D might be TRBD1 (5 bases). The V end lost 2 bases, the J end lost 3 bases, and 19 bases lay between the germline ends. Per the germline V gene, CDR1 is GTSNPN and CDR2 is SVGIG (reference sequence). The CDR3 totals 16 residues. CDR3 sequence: CAWSPTFWLGDTEAFF. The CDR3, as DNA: TGTGCCTGGAGTCCCACCTTCTGGCTGGGGGACACTGAAGCTTTCTTT.